Presented here are 14 T cell receptor beta chains from one specimen sequenced in a study of cytomegalovirus exposure and HLA in healthy donors. The PCR ran on 60 Vbeta and 13 Jbeta primers. The method was immunoSEQ multiplex PCR; TCRdb's version includes in-frame clones alone and lacks a portion of them. The top ten clones hold 1% to 1.5% of a sample with more than 150,000 clones, 65% to 90% of them seen once. The sample was PBMCs. The source is a girl aged 2 to 10 in good health and CMV-seropositive.

This clone appeared a few times. The rearrangement joins TRBV5-5 to TRBJ1-2, with TRBD1 identical over 7 bases. The germline V gene encodes CDR1 SGHKS and CDR2 YYEKEE (reference sequence). The CDR3 has 12 amino acids. The V and J ends lost 4 bases and 6 bases, in that order; junction bases with no gene match: 3. CDR3 protein: CASSRDRDGYTF. The CDR3 coding sequence is TGTGCCAGCAGCCGAGACAGGGATGGCTACACCTTC.

The chain couples TRBV7-3 to TRBJ1-3, with D possibly matching TRBD1 (6 bases). The V and J ends lost 5 bases and 1 base respectively, with 9 bases between them. Germline V lookup: CDR1 SGHTA, CDR2 FQGTGA. The CDR3 sequence is 14 residues long. This CDR3 reads CASSPTGSGNTIYF. The CDR3 nucleotides read TGTGCCAGCAGCCCAACAGGGTCTGGAAACACCATATATTTT. Variable domain in full (rest from reference TRBV7-3 and TRBJ1-3): GAGVSQTPSNKVTEKGKYVELRCDPISGHTALYWYRQSLGQGPEFLIYFQGTGAADDSGLPNDRFFAVRPEGSVSTLKIQRTERGDSAVYLCASSPTGSGNTIYFGEGSWLTVV.

The gene calls are TRBV4-1 and TRBJ1-6, with 9 bases that match TRBD1. This CDR3 contains 15 residues. Germline trimming cut 1 base from V and 7 bases from J; bases unmatched to any gene: 2. Germline V gene data show CDR1 as MGHRA and CDR2 as YSYEKL. The CDR3 sequence: CASSQGTGANSPLHF. Written as DNA, the CDR3 is TGCGCCAGCAGCCAAGGGACAGGGGCGAATTCACCCCTCCACTTT.

This clone was seen only a few times. The chain links TRBV9 to TRBJ1-4, with D tentatively TRBD1 (6 bases). V lost 3 bases and J lost 3, with 12 bases in between. The CDR3 runs to 15 residues. Germline V lookup: CDR1 SGDLS, CDR2 YYNGEE. The CDR3 nucleotides are TGTGCCAGCAGCGGGGGGACAAGGCCTAATGAAAAACTGTTTTTT. Its protein product is CASSGGTRPNEKLFF.

The rearrangement joins TRBV6-5 to TRBJ2-3; D gene unclear. The CDR3 is made up of 15 amino acids. Germline CDR1 and CDR2: MNHEY and SVGAGI. V was shortened by 0 bases and J by 0 bases, with 7 bases between the two germline ends. CDR3 bases: TGTGCCAGCAGTTACTCCTCGACTAGCACAGATACGCAGTATTTT. As protein: CASSYSSTSTDTQYF.

This chain links TRBV6-5 with TRBJ1-5; D gene unclear. Trimming removed 4 bases at V and 0 bases at J, with 4 bases between. CDR1 is MNHEY and CDR2 is SVGAGI in the germline V gene. There are 13 residues in the CDR3. The CDR3 coding sequence is TGTGCCAGCAGTTTTAATAGCAATCAGCCCCAGCATTTT. Translating it yields CASSFNSNQPQHF.

V and J are TRBV9 and TRBJ2-1; the match to TRBD1 covers 9 bases. V gave up 4 bases and J gave up 12 bases; unmatched junction bases: 14. This CDR3 is 15 amino acids long. Germline V gives CDR1 SGDLS, CDR2 YYNGEE. The CDR3 DNA reads as TGTGCCAGCAGCCCTCGTCCCGGGACAGGGTTGGGGCAGTTCTTC. It yields the protein CASSPRPGTGLGQFF.

The V call is TRBV5-6, the J call TRBJ2-7; 10 bases line up with TRBD2. The CDR3 contains 14 residues. Trimming removed 3 bases from V and 6 bases from J; junction bases left unmatched: 6. The V gene's germline CDR1 is SGHDT and CDR2 YYEEEE. This chain's CDR3 is CASSYPSGSSEQYF. The CDR3 DNA follows: TGTGCCAGCAGCTACCCTAGCGGGAGCTCCGAGCAGTACTTC.

The chain couples TRBV29-1 to TRBJ2-3, with a tentative D call TRBD1 (6 bases). Germline V gene data show CDR1 as SQVTM and CDR2 as ANQGSEA. V lost 3 bases and J lost 1, with 17 bases in between. The CDR3 runs to 16 residues. Here the CDR3 DNA reads TGCAGCGTTGATCGGAAGGGGGAGAGGGGCACAGATACGCAGTATTTT. The encoded protein is CSVDRKGERGTDTQYF.

About this clone: One junction end does not reproduce the germline sequence, and a read error may be involved. The CDR3 DNA reads TGTGCCAGCAGCCTAGAGGGCAGTCCACGTCTCCCCCTCTTC. This codes for CASSLEGSPRLPLF. The chain carries TRBV5-4 and TRBJ1-2; D gene uncertain. Germline V gene data show CDR1 as SGHNT and CDR2 as YYREEE (reference sequence). The CDR3 runs 14 residues.

J is TRBJ1-1 and V is TRBV28; unclear D gene. The CDR3 extends over 12 amino acids. Trimming removed 3 bases from V and 3 bases from J, with 5 bases in between. Per germline, CDR1 MDHEN and CDR2 SYDVKM. The CDR3 loop is CASSFGDTEAFF. The CDR3 DNA sequence: TGTGCCAGCAGTTTCGGGGACACTGAAGCTTTCTTT. Supplemented by reference TRBV28 and TRBJ1-1, the full variable domain reads DVKVTQSSRYLVKRTGEKVFLECVQDMDHENMFWYRQDPGLGLRLIYFSYDVKMKEKGDIPEGYSVSREKKERFSLILESASTNQTSMYLCASSFGDTEAFFGQGTRLTVV.

The chain is built from TRBV4-1 and TRBJ2-5; 10 bases agree with TRBD1. The germline CDR1 and CDR2 sequences are MGHRA and YSYEKL. After removal of 3 bases from V and 3 bases from J, the junction contained 7 bases not matched to a gene. The CDR3 extends over 16 amino acids. DNA for the CDR3: TGCGCCAGCAGCCAGGGGAGGGGACAGGGGAAAGAGACCCAGTACTTC. It encodes CASSQGRGQGKETQYF.

V and J are TRBV5-6 and TRBJ2-1, with a tentative D call TRBD2 (5 bases). Germline V gives CDR1 SGHDT, CDR2 YYEEEE. The CDR3 sequence is 15 residues long. V shed 0 bases and J shed 0 bases, with 7 bases lying between them. The CDR3 spells CASSLERNSYNEQFF. The CDR3 region has the DNA TGTGCCAGCAGCTTGGAGCGGAACTCCTACAATGAGCAGTTCTTC.

This clone was counted only a few times. This chain links TRBV30 with TRBJ1-2; a possible D gene is TRBD1 (5 bases). The V and J ends lost 8 bases and 2 bases respectively, with 15 bases between them. The germline V gene encodes CDR1 GTSNPN and CDR2 SVGIG (reference sequence). This CDR3 region has 13 residues. CDR3 sequence reads: CARGLSGNYGYTF. The CDR3 nucleotides read TGTGCCCGGGGACTGTCGGGAAACTATGGCTACACCTTC.